These T cell receptor beta chains were read from a single sample in a study of blood T cell repertoires in COVID-19. The table came from immunoSEQ multiplex PCR; TCRdb's copy has only in-frame clones and leaves some out. Of a few hundred thousand clones detected, approximately 88% appear once; the ten largest clones hold approximately 6.6%. Material for sequencing was peripheral blood. The source is a woman aged 25 to 39 who had recovered from COVID-19. CDR3s include the opening cysteine and the closing phenylalanine or tryptophan. The D gene is left open where the match is weak. The size entry is marked missing in some rows and otherwise reads once, few, many or a size class.

D	J	size	V	length	CDR3	DNA
-	TRBJ1-1	-	TRBV29-1	13	CSVVGAGSTEAFF	TGCAGCGTTGTCGGCGCAGGCAGCACTGAAGCTTTCTTT
TRBD2	TRBJ2-5	-	TRBV14	15	CASSPRLAVLETQYF	TGTGCCAGCAGCCCTCGACTAGCCGTACTGGAGACCCAGTACTTC
-	TRBJ1-2	-	TRBV5-5	16	CASSSSIWTANYGYTF	TGTGCCAGCAGCTCGAGTATATGGACAGCTAACTATGGCTACACCTTC
TRBD1	TRBJ2-1	-	TRBV5-1	13	CASSLGTENEQFF	TGCGCCAGCAGCCTCGGGACAGAGAATGAGCAGTTCTTC
-	TRBJ2-5	-	TRBV6-1	16	CASSESPIHPQETQYF	TGTGCCAGCAGTGAATCGCCCATACACCCTCAAGAGACCCAGTACTTC
TRBD1	TRBJ2-1	-	TRBV6-2/TRBV6-3	15	CASSSRQGAVDEQFF	TGTGCCAGCAGTTCCCGACAGGGGGCTGTCGATGAGCAGTTCTTC
TRBD1	TRBJ2-5	-	TRBV9	16	CASSVVPDRGKETQYF	TGTGCCAGCAGCGTAGTCCCGGACAGGGGGAAAGAGACCCAGTACTTC
-	TRBJ2-5	-	TRBV18	16	CASSPPGALIQETQYF	TGTGCCAGCTCACCACCGGGGGCTTTAATACAAGAGACCCAGTACTTC
TRBD1	TRBJ1-2	-	TRBV10-3	14	CAITGTGKNYGYTF	TGTGCCATCACCGGGACAGGGAAAAACTATGGCTACACCTTC
-	TRBJ2-1	-	TRBV27	13	CASRLDSYNEQFF	TGTGCCAGCCGTCTAGATTCCTACAATGAGCAGTTCTTC
-	TRBJ1-1	-	TRBV18	15	CASSPETRVDTEAFF	TGTGCCAGCTCACCGGAGACTAGGGTGGACACTGAAGCTTTCTTT
-	TRBJ2-7	-	TRBV7-2	14	CASSLGRGNYEQYF	TGTGCCAGCAGCTTAGGTCGGGGGAACTACGAGCAGTACTTC
-	TRBJ1-1	-	TRBV9	15	CASSVSPGMNTEAFF	TGTGCCAGCAGCGTAAGCCCGGGGATGAACACTGAAGCTTTCTTT
-	TRBJ1-2	-	TRBV5-8	15	CASSSPGRGGYGYTF	TGTGCCAGCAGCTCCCCTGGCAGGGGCGGCTATGGCTACACCTTC
-	TRBJ2-7	-	TRBV7-8	16	CASSPLDDPAGLEQYF	TGTGCCAGCAGCCCCTTGGACGATCCGGCAGGACTCGAGCAGTACTTC
TRBD1	TRBJ1-3	few	TRBV18	15	CASSPDRGRGNTIYF	TGTGCCAGCTCACCAGACAGGGGGAGAGGAAACACCATATATTTT
-	TRBJ2-5	-	TRBV28	12	CASSLLQETQYF	TGTGCCAGCAGTTTGCTACAAGAGACCCAGTACTTC
-	TRBJ2-7	-	TRBV3-1/TRBV3-2	12	CASSQAALGQYF	TGTGCCAGCAGCCAAGCTGCCCTCGGGCAGTACTTC
TRBD1	TRBJ1-2	once	TRBV14	17	CASSQASRGTGDYGYTF	TGTGCCAGCAGCCAAGCATCACGCGGGACAGGCGATTATGGCTACACCTTC
TRBD1	TRBJ1-6	-	TRBV4-1	17	CASSQDRESSYNSPLHF	TGCGCCAGCAGCCAGGACAGGGAAAGCTCCTATAATTCACCCCTCCACTTT
TRBD1	TRBJ2-5	-	TRBV6-5	14	CASRRQGDMETQYF	TGTGCCAGCCGGAGACAGGGGGATATGGAGACCCAGTACTTC
-	TRBJ1-1	-	TRBV5-8	13	CASSLIRESEAFF	TGTGCCAGCAGTTTGATCCGGGAGTCCGAAGCTTTCTTT
TRBD1	TRBJ2-4	-	TRBV7-6	19	CASSAAGTGDYLAKNIQYF	TGTGCCAGCAGCGCAGCCGGGACAGGGGACTACTTAGCCAAAAACATTCAGTACTTC
-	TRBJ1-2	-	TRBV7-2	14	CASSSGQLLYGYTF	TGTGCCAGCAGCTCAGGACAGCTCCTATATGGCTACACCTTC
TRBD1	TRBJ1-2	-	TRBV12-3/TRBV12-4	13	CASSWTGNYGYTF	TGTGCCAGCAGCTGGACAGGGAACTATGGCTACACCTTC
-	TRBJ2-3	-	TRBV19	13	CASSGDTTDTQYF	TGTGCCAGTAGTGGGGACACCACAGATACGCAGTATTTT